The present T cell receptor (beta chain) was sequenced within a study of blood T cells in healthy people across ages. Whole-study results and caveats: The recorded TCR beta diversity per million T cells decreased in a roughly linear manner with age.

The authors ran a second PCR of about 6 to 11 cycles using a sample-barcoded 5' primer and a J-beta primer mix. MiXCR, run by TCRdb on the 5' RACE reads, gives a single entry per CDR3 protein. The sample has more than 900,000 distinct CDR3 sequences; 20% to 25% are singletons. The donors, healthy Caucasians from Russia, were aged 6 to 90. This clonotype has only a few counts. Its antigen is still unknown. CDR3 size: 13 residues. The germline V gene encodes CDR1 SNHLY and CDR2 FYNNEI. With V trimmed by 11 bases and J by 9 bases, 9 bases remained unmatched. This sample also belongs to another study, concerning T cells of mothers and their children.

The sequence came from a girl aged 2-10 years in good health. The chain combines TRBV2 with TRBJ1-6; 8 bases map to TRBD1. Sequencing was performed on blood. The CDR3 here is CASDRDKRSPLHF. DNA for the CDR3: TGTGCCTCGGACAGGGACAAACGTTCACCCCTCCACTTT.